Included here is one TCR beta chain sequence, with context. Other DNA sequences in the sample encode the same CDR3. The sample originates from a study of shared clonotypes between healthy human individuals. TCRdb's table, derived via immunoSEQ multiplex PCR, lists solely in-frame clones and lacks some. The sample includes more than 1.2 million clones, approximately 98.5% of them seen just once. Trimming pared 5 bases from V and 3 bases from J, leaving 10 bases between. Germline loops: CDR1 SEHNR, CDR2 FQNEAQ (reference sequence). CDR3 size: 13 residues. This chain connects TRBV7-9 to TRBJ2-5; perhaps TRBD1 as D (6 bases). Material: naive CD4+ T cells sorted from blood. Subset here: CD45RA+ positively selected. The sequence was obtained from a man aged 30 to 45 in good health. CDR3 sequence reads: CASSLQGKETQYF. The CDR3 DNA sequence: TGTGCCAGCAGCCTGCAGGGGAAAGAGACCCAGTACTTC.